The clone carrying this T cell receptor beta chain came up many times. The sample belongs to a study of blood T cell repertoires in COVID-19. At the level of the study: Samples came from the United States, Italy and Spain, spanning acute and convalescent COVID-19. The cDNA or gDNA used as material had been derived from T cells, B-cell-depleted T cells, or PBMCs.

The germline V and J ends were trimmed by 0 bases and 5 bases, with 10 bases remaining between them. The CDR3 loop spans 14 amino acids. Germline CDR1 is LGHDT and CDR2 is YNNKEL (reference sequence). Authors' analysis steps: For nucleated cells, counts were estimated from reference gene primer amplification. The protocol was immunoSEQ multiplex PCR, while the TCRdb copy is restricted to in-frame clones and leaves out a portion. D and trimming were read from the DNA, whereas the V and J calls and clone size are those reported in that table. The sample shows about 300,000 clones, approximately 82% of them seen only once.

Sequenced: peripheral blood. The V gene is TRBV3-1 (or the pseudogene TRBV3-2), the J gene TRBJ2-5, with D unresolved. The receptor was isolated from a woman in her fifties or sixties with acute or convalescent COVID-19. CDR3 sequence (DNA): TGTGCCAGCAGCCAAGAGTCCGGTTCCGAGACCCAGTACTTC. This encodes CASSQESGSETQYF.